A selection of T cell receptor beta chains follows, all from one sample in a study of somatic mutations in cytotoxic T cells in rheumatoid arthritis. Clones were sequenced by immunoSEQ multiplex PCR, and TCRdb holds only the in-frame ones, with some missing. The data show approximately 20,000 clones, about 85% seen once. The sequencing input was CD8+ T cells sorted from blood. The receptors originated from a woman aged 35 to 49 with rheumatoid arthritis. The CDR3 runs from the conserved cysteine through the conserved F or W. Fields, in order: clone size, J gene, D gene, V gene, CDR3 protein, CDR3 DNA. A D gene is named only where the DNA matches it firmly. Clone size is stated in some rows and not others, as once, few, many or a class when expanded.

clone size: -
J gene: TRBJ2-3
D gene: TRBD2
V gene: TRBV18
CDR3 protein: CASSRLTSEGSTDTQYF
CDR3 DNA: TGTGCCAGCTCACGACTCACTAGCGAAGGGAGCACAGATACGCAGTATTTT

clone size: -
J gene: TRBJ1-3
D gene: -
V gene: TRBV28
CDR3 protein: CASSLGRTAGNTIYF
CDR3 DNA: TGTGCCAGCAGCCTAGGGAGAACAGCTGGAAACACCATATATTTT

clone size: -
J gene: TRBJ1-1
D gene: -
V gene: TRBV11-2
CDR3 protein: CASSLAGGRAFF
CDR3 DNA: TGTGCCAGCAGCTTAGCGGGTGGGAGAGCTTTCTTT

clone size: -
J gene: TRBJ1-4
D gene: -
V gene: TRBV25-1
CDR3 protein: CASSLGRATNEKLFF
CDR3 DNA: TGTGCCAGCAGCCTAGGGAGAGCAACTAATGAAAAACTGTTTTTT

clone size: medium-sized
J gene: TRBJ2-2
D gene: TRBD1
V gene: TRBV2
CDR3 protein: CARGTGGGGELFF
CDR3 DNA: TGTGCCAGAGGGACAGGGGGCGGCGGGGAGCTGTTTTTT

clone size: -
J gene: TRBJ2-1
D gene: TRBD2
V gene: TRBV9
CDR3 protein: CASSVEVGLAGEQFF
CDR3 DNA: TGTGCCAGCAGCGTAGAAGTGGGACTAGCCGGTGAGCAGTTCTTC

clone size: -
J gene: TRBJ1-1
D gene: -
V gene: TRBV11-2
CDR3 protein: CASSPITEAFF
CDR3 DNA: TGTGCCAGCAGCCCCATTACTGAAGCTTTCTTT

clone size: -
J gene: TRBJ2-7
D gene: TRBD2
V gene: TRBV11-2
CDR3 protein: CASSLATPAGGSEQYF
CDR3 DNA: TGTGCCAGCAGCTTAGCCACCCCGGCGGGAGGGTCCGAGCAGTACTTC

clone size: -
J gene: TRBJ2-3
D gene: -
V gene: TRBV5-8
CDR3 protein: CASSPVGLSLTDTQYF
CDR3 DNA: TGTGCCAGCAGCCCTGTGGGGCTCTCCCTCACAGATACGCAGTATTTT

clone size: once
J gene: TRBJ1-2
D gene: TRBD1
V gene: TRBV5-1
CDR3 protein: CASSMRDREVGYTF
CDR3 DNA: TGCGCCAGCAGTATGAGGGACAGGGAGGTTGGCTACACCTTC

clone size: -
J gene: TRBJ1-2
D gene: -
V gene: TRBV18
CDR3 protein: CASSPGLSEGNYGYTF
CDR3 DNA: TGTGCCAGCTCACCCGGACTCTCGGAGGGTAACTATGGCTACACCTTC

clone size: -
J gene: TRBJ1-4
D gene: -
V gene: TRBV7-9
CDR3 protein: CASSPGVQEKLFF
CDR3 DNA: TGTGCCAGCAGCCCAGGGGTACAGGAAAAACTGTTTTTT

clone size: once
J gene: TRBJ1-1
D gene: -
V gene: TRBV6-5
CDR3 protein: CASSPLPEIAEAFF
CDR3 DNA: TGTGCCAGCAGCCCCCTCCCGGAGATAGCTGAAGCTTTCTTT

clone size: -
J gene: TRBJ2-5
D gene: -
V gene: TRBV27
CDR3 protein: CASSFGGRGETQYF
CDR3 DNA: TGTGCCAGCAGTTTCGGTGGCCGGGGGGAGACCCAGTACTTC

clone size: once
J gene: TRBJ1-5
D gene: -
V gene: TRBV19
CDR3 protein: CASSIDQGYRQPQHF
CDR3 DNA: TGTGCCAGTAGTATAGATCAGGGGTACAGACAGCCCCAGCATTTT

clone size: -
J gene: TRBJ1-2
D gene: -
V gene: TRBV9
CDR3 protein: CASSEGGYGYTF
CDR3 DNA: TGTGCCAGCAGCGAGGGGGGGTATGGCTACACCTTC

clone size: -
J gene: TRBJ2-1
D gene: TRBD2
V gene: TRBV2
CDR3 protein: CANLKRGTYNEQFF
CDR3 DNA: TGTGCCAACTTAAAGCGGGGCACCTACAATGAGCAGTTCTTC

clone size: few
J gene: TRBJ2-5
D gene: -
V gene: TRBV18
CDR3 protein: CASSPRRGPLETQYF
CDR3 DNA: TGTGCCAGCTCACCAAGGAGGGGGCCTCTCGAGACCCAGTACTTC

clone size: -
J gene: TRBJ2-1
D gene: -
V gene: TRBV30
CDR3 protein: CAWSDTGNWNNEQFF
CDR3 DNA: TGTGCCTGGAGCGACACCGGGAATTGGAACAATGAGCAGTTCTTC

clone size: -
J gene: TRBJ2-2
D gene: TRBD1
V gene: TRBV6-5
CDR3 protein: CASSWAGGLAGELFF
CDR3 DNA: TGTGCCAGCAGTTGGGCAGGGGGCTTGGCCGGGGAGCTGTTTTTT